One T cell receptor beta chain is described in this entry. Its antigen remains unidentified. Germline CDR1 KGHSH, CDR2 LQKENI. V was clipped by 8 bases and J by 3 bases, with 13 bases between them. This CDR3 spans 13 amino acids. This entry is derived from a study of OX40 agonist ivuxolimab in advanced cancers. General study points: Dosing at 0.1 to 3.0 mg/kg was accompanied by clonal expansion of CD4+ and CD8+ blood T cells by week 6. Specificity for antigen went undetermined in the expanded peripheral T cells.

Assay used: immunoSEQ multiplex PCR; TCRdb lists only in-frame clones, some missing. The data show some 86,000 clones, around 84% seen once. Systemic immunosuppression or a history of autoimmune disease excluded patients. Blood specimens came from baseline, cycle 4 day 1, and cycle 7 day 1. The V gene is TRBV18, the J gene TRBJ2-5; D not certain. This TCR came from an adult with an advanced solid tumor such as melanoma, head and neck, liver or kidney cancer. The input for sequencing was CD4+ or CD8+ T cells sorted from blood, taken in a trial of the OX40 agonist ivuxolimab. The chain's CDR3 is CASTWTEEETQYF. The CDR3 bases are TGTGCCAGCACCTGGACGGAAGAAGAGACCCAGTACTTC. Looking up the rest from reference TRBV18 and TRBJ2-5 gives the full variable domain: NAGVMQNPRHLVRRRGQEARLRCSPMKGHSHVYWYRQLPEEGLKFMVYLQKENIIDESGMPKERFSAEFPKEGPSILRIQQVVRGDSAAYFCASTWTEEETQYFGPGTRLLVL.